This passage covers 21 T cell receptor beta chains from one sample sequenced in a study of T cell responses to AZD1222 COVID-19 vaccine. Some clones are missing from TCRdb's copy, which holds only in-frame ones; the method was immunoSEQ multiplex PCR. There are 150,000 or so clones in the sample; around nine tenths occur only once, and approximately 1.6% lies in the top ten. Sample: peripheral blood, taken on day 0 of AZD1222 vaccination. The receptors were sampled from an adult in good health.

DNA of the CDR3: TGTGCCTGGAGTGGGGGGGTAGTAACTGGAAACACCATATATTTT. This translates into CAWSGGVVTGNTIYF. The chain has TRBV30 and TRBJ1-3; possible D gene TRBD1, 5 bases. V was cut by 1 base and J by 2 bases, with 12 bases left in between. The CDR3 totals 15 residues. In germline, CDR1 is GTSNPN, CDR2 SVGIG (reference sequence).

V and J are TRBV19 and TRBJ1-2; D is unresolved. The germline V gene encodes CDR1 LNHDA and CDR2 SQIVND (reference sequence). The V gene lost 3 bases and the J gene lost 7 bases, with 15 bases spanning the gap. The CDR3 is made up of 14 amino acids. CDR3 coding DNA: TGTGCCAGTAGTATTTCGGGTGCTCTTGGTGGCTACACCTTC. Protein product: CASSISGALGGYTF.

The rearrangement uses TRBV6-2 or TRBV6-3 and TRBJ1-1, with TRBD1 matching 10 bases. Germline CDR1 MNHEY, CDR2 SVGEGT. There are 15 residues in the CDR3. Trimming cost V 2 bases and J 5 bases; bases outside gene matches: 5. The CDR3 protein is CASSYNGQGGTEAFF. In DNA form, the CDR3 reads TGTGCCAGCAGTTACAACGGACAGGGGGGGACTGAAGCTTTCTTT.

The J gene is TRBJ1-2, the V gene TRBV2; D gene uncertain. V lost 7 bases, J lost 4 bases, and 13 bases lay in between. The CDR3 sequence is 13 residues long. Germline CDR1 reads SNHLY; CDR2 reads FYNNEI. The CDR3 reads CASTSTRAYGYTF. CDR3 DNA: TGTGCCAGCACCAGCACTAGGGCCTATGGCTACACCTTC.

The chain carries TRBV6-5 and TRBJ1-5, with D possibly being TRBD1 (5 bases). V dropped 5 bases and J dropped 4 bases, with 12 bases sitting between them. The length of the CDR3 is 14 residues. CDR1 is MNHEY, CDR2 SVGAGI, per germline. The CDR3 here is CASSPGRGNQPQHF. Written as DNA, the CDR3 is TGTGCCAGCAGTCCCGGGCGGGGGAATCAGCCCCAGCATTTT.

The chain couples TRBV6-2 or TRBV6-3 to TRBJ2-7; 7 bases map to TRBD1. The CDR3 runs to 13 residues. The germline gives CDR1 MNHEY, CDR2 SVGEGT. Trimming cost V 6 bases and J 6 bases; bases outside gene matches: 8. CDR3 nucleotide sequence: TGTGCCAGCAGCCGGGACAGTGTGGGCGAGCAGTACGTC. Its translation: CASSRDSVGEQYV.

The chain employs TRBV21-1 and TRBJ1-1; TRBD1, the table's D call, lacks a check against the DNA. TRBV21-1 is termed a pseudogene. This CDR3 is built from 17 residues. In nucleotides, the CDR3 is TGTGCCAGCAGCAAAAGTAGGGGAGGACAGGGGGCGTTTGAAGCTTTCTTT. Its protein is CASSKSRGGQGAFEAFF.

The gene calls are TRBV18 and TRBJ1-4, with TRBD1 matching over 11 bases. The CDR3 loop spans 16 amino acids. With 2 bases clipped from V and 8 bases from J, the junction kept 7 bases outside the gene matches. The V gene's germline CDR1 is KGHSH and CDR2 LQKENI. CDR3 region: CASSPIGQGAGEKLFF. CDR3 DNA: TGTGCCAGCTCACCAATCGGACAGGGGGCAGGGGAAAAACTGTTTTTT.

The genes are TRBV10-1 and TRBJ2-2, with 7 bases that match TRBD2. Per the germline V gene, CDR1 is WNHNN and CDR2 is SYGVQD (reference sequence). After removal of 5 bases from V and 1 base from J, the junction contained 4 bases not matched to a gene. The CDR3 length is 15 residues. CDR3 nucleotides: TGCGCCAGCAGTCCAGCGGGGCTGAACACCGGGGAGCTGTTTTTT. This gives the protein CASSPAGLNTGELFF.

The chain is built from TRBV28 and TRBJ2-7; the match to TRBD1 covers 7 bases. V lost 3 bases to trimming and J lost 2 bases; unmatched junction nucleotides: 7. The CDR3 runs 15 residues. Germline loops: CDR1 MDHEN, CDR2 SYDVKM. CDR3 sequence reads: CASSFSGQATYEQYF. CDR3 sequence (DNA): TGTGCCAGCAGTTTTTCCGGACAGGCGACCTACGAGCAGTACTTC.

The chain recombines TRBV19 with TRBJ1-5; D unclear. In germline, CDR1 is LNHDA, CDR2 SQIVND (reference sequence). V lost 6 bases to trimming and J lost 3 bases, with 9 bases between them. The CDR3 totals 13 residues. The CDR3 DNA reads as TGTGCCAGTAGAAGAGACCTCAATCAGCCCCAGCATTTT. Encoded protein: CASRRDLNQPQHF. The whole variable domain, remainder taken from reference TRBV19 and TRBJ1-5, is DGGITQSPKYLFRKEGQNVTLSCEQNLNHDAMYWYRQDPGQGLRLIYYSQIVNDFQKGDIAEGYSVSREKKESFPLTVTSAQKNPTAFYLCASRRDLNQPQHFGDGTRLSIL.

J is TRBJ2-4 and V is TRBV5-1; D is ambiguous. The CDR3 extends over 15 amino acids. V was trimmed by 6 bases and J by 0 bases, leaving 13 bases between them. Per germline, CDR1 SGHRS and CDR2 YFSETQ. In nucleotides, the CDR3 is TGCGCCAGCACCTCGGGCTCCCTAGCCAAAAACATTCAGTACTTC. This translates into CASTSGSLAKNIQYF.

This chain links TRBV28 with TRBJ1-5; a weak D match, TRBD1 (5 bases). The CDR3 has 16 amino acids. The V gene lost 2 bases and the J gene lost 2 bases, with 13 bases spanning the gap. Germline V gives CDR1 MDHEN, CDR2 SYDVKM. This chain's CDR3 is CASSLRQGGGNQPQHF. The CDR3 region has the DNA TGTGCCAGCAGTTTACGCCAGGGAGGGGGCAATCAGCCCCAGCATTTT. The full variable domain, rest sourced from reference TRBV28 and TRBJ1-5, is DVKVTQSSRYLVKRTGEKVFLECVQDMDHENMFWYRQDPGLGLRLIYFSYDVKMKEKGDIPEGYSVSREKKERFSLILESASTNQTSMYLCASSLRQGGGNQPQHFGDGTRLSIL.

CDR3 residues: CATSASGIQETQYF. The CDR3 region has the DNA TGTGCCACCAGTGCTTCCGGGATCCAAGAGACCCAGTACTTC. The chain combines TRBV24-1 with TRBJ2-5, with TRBD2 as a possible D gene (5 bases). The CDR3 runs to 14 residues. Germline CDR1 and CDR2: KGHDR and SFDVKD. Trimming cost V 5 bases and J 1 base, with 10 bases left between them.

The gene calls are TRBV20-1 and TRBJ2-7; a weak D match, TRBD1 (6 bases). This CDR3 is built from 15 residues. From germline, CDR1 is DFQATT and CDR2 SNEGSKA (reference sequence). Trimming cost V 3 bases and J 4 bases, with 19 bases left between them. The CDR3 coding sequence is TGCAGTGCTAGTGGGGACACCGACCGGGTATACGAGCAGTACTTC. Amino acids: CSASGDTDRVYEQYF.

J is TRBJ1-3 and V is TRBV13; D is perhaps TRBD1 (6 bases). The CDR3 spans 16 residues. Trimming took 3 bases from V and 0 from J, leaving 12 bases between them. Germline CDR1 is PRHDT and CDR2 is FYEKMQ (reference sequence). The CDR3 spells CASSFRGAFSGNTIYF. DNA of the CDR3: TGTGCCAGCAGCTTCCGGGGGGCTTTCTCTGGAAACACCATATATTTT.

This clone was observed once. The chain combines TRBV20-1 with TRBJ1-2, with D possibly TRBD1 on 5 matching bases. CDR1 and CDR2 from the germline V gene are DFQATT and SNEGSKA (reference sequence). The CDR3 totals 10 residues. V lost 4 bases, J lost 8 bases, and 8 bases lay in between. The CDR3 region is CSAKRDGYTF. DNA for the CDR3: TGCAGTGCTAAGAGGGACGGCTACACCTTC.

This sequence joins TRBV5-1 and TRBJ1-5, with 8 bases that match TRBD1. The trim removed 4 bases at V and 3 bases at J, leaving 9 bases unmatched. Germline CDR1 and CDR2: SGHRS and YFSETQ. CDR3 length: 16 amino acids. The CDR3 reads CASSGRGQDLNQPQHF. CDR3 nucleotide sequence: TGCGCCAGCAGCGGCCGGGGACAGGACCTCAATCAGCCCCAGCATTTT.

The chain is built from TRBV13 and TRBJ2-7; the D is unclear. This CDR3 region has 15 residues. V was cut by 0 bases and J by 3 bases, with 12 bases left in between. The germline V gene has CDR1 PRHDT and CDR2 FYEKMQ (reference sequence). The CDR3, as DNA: TGTGCCAGCAGCTTAGGCCCTGGTAGTTACTACGAGCAGTACGTC. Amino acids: CASSLGPGSYYEQYV.

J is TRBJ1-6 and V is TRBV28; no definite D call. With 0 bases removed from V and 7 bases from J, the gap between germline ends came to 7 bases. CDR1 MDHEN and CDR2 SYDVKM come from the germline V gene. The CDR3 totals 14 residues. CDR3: CASSLWGQNSPLHF. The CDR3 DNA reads TGTGCCAGCAGTTTATGGGGTCAAAATTCACCCCTCCACTTT.

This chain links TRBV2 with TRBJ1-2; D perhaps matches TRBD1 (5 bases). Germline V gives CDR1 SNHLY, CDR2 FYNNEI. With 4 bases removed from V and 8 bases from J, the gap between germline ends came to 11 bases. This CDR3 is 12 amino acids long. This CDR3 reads CASSGRGSGYTF. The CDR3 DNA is TGTGCCAGCAGTGGGAGGGGATCCGGCTACACCTTC.